This T cell receptor beta chain was identified during a study of blood T cell repertoires in COVID-19. Study details: Some COVID-19 samples were acute and others convalescent; all came from the United States, Italy and Spain. Sources were T cells, B-cell-depleted T cells, or PBMCs; the material itself was cDNA or gDNA.

In the authors' workflow: For nucleated cells, counts were estimated from reference gene primer amplification. The assay was immunoSEQ multiplex PCR, and TCRdb's table has in-frame clones only and misses some. V, J and clone size were drawn from that table, and D and trimming were deduced from the DNA. The sample holds 88,000 or so clones, approximately 86% seen once. The CDR3 covers 16 residues. V was cut by 1 base and J by 2 bases, with 12 bases left in between. CDR1 and CDR2 from the germline V gene are PRHDT and FYEKMQ (reference sequence). What was sequenced was peripheral blood. The rearrangement joins TRBV13 to TRBJ1-3, with D uncertain. The source of this sequence is a man aged 55-75 years with acute or convalescent COVID-19. CDR3 bases: TGTGCCAGCAGCTTAGACGGTGGGCTACCTGGAAACACCATATATTTT. Its translation: CASSLDGGLPGNTIYF.